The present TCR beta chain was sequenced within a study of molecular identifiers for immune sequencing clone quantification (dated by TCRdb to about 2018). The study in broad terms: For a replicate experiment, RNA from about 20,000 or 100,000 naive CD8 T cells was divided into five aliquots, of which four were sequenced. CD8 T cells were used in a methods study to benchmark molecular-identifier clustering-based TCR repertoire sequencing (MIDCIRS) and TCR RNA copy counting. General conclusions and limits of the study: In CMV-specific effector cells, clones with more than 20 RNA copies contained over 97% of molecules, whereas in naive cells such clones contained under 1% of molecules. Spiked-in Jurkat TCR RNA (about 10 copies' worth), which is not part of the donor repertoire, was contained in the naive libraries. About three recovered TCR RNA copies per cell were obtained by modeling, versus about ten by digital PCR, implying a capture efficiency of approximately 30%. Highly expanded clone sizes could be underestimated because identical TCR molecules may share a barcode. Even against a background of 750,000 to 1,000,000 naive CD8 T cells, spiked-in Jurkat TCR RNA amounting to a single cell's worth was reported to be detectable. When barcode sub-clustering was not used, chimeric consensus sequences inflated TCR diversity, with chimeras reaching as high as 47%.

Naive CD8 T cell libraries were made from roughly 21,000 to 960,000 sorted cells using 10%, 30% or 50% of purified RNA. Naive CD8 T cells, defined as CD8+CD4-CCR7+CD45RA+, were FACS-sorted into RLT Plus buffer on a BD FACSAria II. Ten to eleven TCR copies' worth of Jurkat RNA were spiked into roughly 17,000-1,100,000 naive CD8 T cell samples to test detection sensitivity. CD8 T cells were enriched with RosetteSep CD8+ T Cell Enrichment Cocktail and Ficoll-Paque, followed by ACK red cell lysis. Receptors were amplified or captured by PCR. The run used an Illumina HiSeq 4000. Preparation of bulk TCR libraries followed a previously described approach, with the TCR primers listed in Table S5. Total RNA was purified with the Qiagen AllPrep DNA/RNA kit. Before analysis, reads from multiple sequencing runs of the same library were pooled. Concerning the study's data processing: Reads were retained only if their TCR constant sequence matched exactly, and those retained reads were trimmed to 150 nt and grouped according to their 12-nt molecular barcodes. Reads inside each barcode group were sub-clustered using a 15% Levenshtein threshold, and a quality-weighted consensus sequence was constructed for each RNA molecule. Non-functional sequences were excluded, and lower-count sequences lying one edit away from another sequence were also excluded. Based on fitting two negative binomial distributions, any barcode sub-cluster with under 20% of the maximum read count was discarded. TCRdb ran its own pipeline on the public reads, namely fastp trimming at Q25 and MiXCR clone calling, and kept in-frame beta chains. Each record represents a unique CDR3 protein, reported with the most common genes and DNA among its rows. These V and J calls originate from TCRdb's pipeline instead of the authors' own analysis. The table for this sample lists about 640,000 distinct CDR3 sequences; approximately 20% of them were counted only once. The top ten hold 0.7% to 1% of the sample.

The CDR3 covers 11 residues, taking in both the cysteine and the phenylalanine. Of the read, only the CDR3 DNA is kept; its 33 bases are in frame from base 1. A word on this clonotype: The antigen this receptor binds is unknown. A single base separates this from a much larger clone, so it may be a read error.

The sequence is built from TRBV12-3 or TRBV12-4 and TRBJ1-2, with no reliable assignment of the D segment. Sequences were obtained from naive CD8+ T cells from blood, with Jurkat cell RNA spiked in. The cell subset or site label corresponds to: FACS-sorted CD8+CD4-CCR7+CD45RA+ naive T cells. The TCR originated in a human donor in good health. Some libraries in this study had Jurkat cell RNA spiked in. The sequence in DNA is TGTGCCGGCAGAACCCTCCGGGGCTACACCTTC. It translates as CAGRTLRGYTF.